These 11 T cell receptor beta chains were all obtained from the same sample, sequenced in a study of T-cell memory formation after mild COVID-19. TCRdb reanalysed the 5' RACE reads using MiXCR and keeps one entry per CDR3 protein. The sample carries 140,000 or so distinct CDR3 sequences, less than 20% recorded once. The sequenced material came from PBMCs or a T cell subset sorted from them (not recorded which). All receptors come from an adult woman who had mild COVID-19 (a few samples of this study predate the infection). Cell type and time point are not known.

This clonotype occurred once. The V call is TRBV27, the J call TRBJ1-2; 7 nucleotides agree with TRBD1. Germline V gene data show CDR1 as MNHEY and CDR2 as SMNVEV (reference sequence). The CDR3 runs to 13 residues. The ends lost 9 bases at V and 5 bases at J; junction bases unmatched: 9. CDR3 sequence: CASRQGAGYGYTF. For the CDR3, the DNA is TGTGCCAGTCGACAGGGCGCGGGGTATGGCTACACCTTC.

The CDR3 coding sequence is TGTGCCAGTTCGGGTACCGGGACAGGGGGAGTAGGCTACACCTTC. This gives the protein CASSGTGTGGVGYTF. The chain is built from TRBV19 and TRBJ1-2, with 11 nucleotides matching TRBD1. Germline V gives CDR1 LNHDA, CDR2 SQIVND (reference sequence). CDR3 length: 15 residues. V shed 8 bases and J 8 bases; nucleotides not matched to a gene: 13.

In this sample, this clonotype turned up a few times. The chain employs TRBV7-3 and TRBJ2-3; no clear D. There are 13 residues in the CDR3. Per the germline V gene, CDR1 is SGHTA and CDR2 is FQGTGA. The V gene lost 5 bases and the J gene lost 5 bases, with 11 bases spanning the gap. CDR3 protein: CASSDGGGDTQYF. DNA of the CDR3: TGTGCCAGCAGCGACGGCGGTGGAGATACGCAGTATTTT.

The V and J genes are TRBV14 and TRBJ1-3; TRBD1 is a possible D gene (5 bases). Germline CDR1 SGHDN, CDR2 FVKESK. The CDR3 extends over 17 amino acids. The V gene lost 1 base and the J gene lost 0 bases, with 13 bases spanning the gap. Here the CDR3 reads CASSQAPGPLSGNTIYF. The CDR3 DNA reads TGTGCCAGCAGCCAAGCCCCGGGACCCCTCTCTGGAAACACCATATATTTT.

The chain has TRBV10-3 and TRBJ2-7, with D possibly called TRBD1 or TRBD2 (6 bases each). The CDR3 extends over 14 amino acids. V was trimmed by 3 bases and J by 3 bases, leaving 12 bases between them. Per germline, CDR1 ENHRY and CDR2 SYGVKD. CDR3 residues: CAISEGEGGYEQYF. CDR3 bases: TGTGCCATCAGTGAAGGTGAGGGGGGCTACGAGCAGTACTTC.

This clonotype was picked up a small number of times. V and J are TRBV7-2 and TRBJ2-1; D gene uncertain. The V gene lost 5 bases and the J gene lost 8 bases, with 7 bases spanning the gap. There are 11 residues in the CDR3. CDR1 is SGHTA, CDR2 FQGNSA, per germline. The DNA of the CDR3 is TGTGCCAGCAGCCCACCTGATGAGCAGTTCTTC. Translating gives CASSPPDEQFF.

This clonotype turned up a few times. V gene TRBV15 combines with J gene TRBJ2-4; 13 nucleotides align to TRBD2. The J segment lost 0 bases and the V segment lost 5 bases, leaving 7 bases of the junction unmatched. This CDR3 is built from 18 residues. The germline V gene encodes CDR1 LNHNV and CDR2 YYDKDF (reference sequence). The CDR3 is CATSFGLAGVKAKNIQYF. CDR3 sequence (DNA): TGTGCCACCAGCTTTGGACTAGCGGGAGTAAAAGCCAAAAACATTCAGTACTTC.

The rearrangement links TRBV6-5 to TRBJ1-5; D gene uncertain. This CDR3 region has 15 residues. V lost 4 bases to trimming and J lost 5 bases, with 15 bases between them. The germline CDR1 and CDR2 sequences are MNHEY and SVGAGI. Here the CDR3 DNA reads TGTGCCAGCAGTTCGTCGACGGGGAGAGATCAGCCCCAGCATTTT. Translating it yields CASSSSTGRDQPQHF.

In this sample, this clonotype turned up a few times. The chain recombines TRBV18 with TRBJ2-3; D call uncertain. The V end was cut by 5 bases, the J end by 4 bases, with 10 bases between. CDR3 length: 13 amino acids. CDR1 KGHSH and CDR2 LQKENI come from the germline V gene. CDR3 coding DNA: TGTGCCAGCTCATCCATGGAGTCAGATACGCAGTATTTT. Its protein is CASSSMESDTQYF.

This clonotype was counted only a few times. The chain is built from TRBV29-1 and TRBJ1-3; D uncertain. Trimming removed 3 bases from V and 2 bases from J, with 2 bases in between. This CDR3 comprises 11 residues. Germline V CDR1 and CDR2: SQVTM, ANQGSEA. This chain's CDR3 is CSVDTGNTIYF. DNA of the CDR3: TGCAGCGTTGATACTGGAAACACCATATATTTT.

The rearrangement uses TRBV12-3 or TRBV12-4 and TRBJ2-7; TRBD2 matches at 7 bases. Losses at the gene ends were 3 bases for V and 7 bases for J; bases not matched to a gene: 6. The CDR3 consists of 13 residues. This CDR3 is CASSFYAGEEQYF. CDR3 DNA: TGTGCCAGCAGTTTCTACGCGGGAGAAGAGCAGTACTTC.